A single sample gave rise to the 13 T cell receptor beta chains below, sequenced in a study of Ad26.COV2.S vaccination and SARS-CoV-2 variants. Clones were sequenced by immunoSEQ multiplex PCR, and TCRdb holds only the in-frame ones, with some missing. The table shows more than 300,000 clones, with about 86% occurring only once. The treatment was: over 15 received Ad26.COV2.S at low or high dose, single or two shots; five or six received placebo; per-sample allocation not given. The study sampled participants on day 63 after the first vaccine or placebo injection. The sequenced sample was peripheral blood, obtained in a trial of Ad26.COV2.S vaccine versus placebo. The receptors here all came from a person between 18 and 65 years old who received the Ad26.COV2.S COVID-19 vaccine or a placebo.

The J gene is TRBJ2-7, the V gene TRBV12-3 or TRBV12-4; 7 bases are a match to TRBD1. This CDR3 comprises 11 residues. V lost 5 bases to trimming and J lost 7 bases; unmatched junction nucleotides: 2. The CDR3 sequence is CASSDRVEQYF. The DNA for the CDR3 is TGTGCCAGCAGTGACAGGGTTGAGCAGTACTTC.

The CDR3 DNA follows: TGTGCCAGCAGTAAACAGGGCACCAGAGCGAACGAGCAGTACTTC. This translates into CASSKQGTRANEQYF. The genes are TRBV27 and TRBJ2-7; TRBD1 is a possible D gene (6 bases). Germline CDR1 is MNHEY and CDR2 is SMNVEV (reference sequence). With 5 bases removed from V and 5 bases from J, the gap between germline ends came to 19 bases. CDR3 length equals 15 residues.

This chain links TRBV7-9 with TRBJ2-7, with a possible D match to TRBD1 (5 bases). V was trimmed by 11 bases and J by 0 bases, leaving 14 bases between them. Germline V lookup: CDR1 SEHNR, CDR2 FQNEAQ (reference sequence). This CDR3 has 13 amino acids. CDR3 loop: CAVGQDLSYEQYF. The CDR3 region has the DNA TGTGCCGTGGGGCAGGACCTCTCCTACGAGCAGTACTTC. The whole variable domain, filled in from reference TRBV7-9 and TRBJ2-7, reads DTGVSQNPRHKITKRGQNVTFRCDPISEHNRLYWYRQTLGQGPEFLTYFQNEAQLEKSRLLSDRFSAERPKGSFSTLEIQRTEQGDSAMYLCAVGQDLSYEQYFGPGTRLTVT.

The chain couples TRBV6-2 or TRBV6-3 to TRBJ1-1; 7 nucleotides align to TRBD1. Unmatched junction bases numbered 6, after V lost 3 bases and J lost 5 bases. CDR3 length: 14 residues. In germline, CDR1 is MNHEY, CDR2 SVGEGT. The CDR3 sequence: CASSYTGVGTEAFF. The CDR3 DNA sequence: TGTGCCAGCAGTTATACAGGGGTAGGAACTGAAGCTTTCTTT.

This chain joins TRBV24-1 and TRBJ2-2; D unclear. CDR3 length equals 14 residues. The V gene's germline CDR1 is KGHDR and CDR2 SFDVKD. The V end lost 1 base, the J end lost 3 bases, and 5 bases lay between the germline ends. The CDR3 nucleotides are TGTGCCACCAGTGATTTCCCAGACACCGGGGAGCTGTTTTTT. Residues: CATSDFPDTGELFF.

The V gene is TRBV29-1, the J gene TRBJ2-3; possible D gene TRBD2, 5 bases. The CDR3 runs 13 residues. Germline CDR1 SQVTM, CDR2 ANQGSEA. Trimming took 4 bases from V and 3 from J, leaving 11 bases between them. The CDR3 protein is CSVVGRLTDTQYF. DNA for the CDR3: TGCAGCGTTGTGGGCAGACTAACAGATACGCAGTATTTT.

J is TRBJ2-6 and V is TRBV28; D gene uncertain. The CDR3 consists of 14 residues. V was trimmed by 7 bases and J by 1 base, leaving 8 bases between them. Germline V CDR1 and CDR2: MDHEN, SYDVKM. In nucleotides, the CDR3 is TGTGCCAGCACCCCTTGGTCTGGGGCCAACGTCCTGACTTTC. Amino acids: CASTPWSGANVLTF.

This clone was counted only a few times. This sequence joins TRBV27 and TRBJ1-2; D is unresolved. Per the germline V gene, CDR1 is MNHEY and CDR2 is SMNVEV (reference sequence). V dropped 2 bases and J dropped 4 bases, with 8 bases sitting between them. CDR3 length: 13 residues. The CDR3 DNA sequence: TGTGCCAGCAGTTTACGGGGTACCTATGGCTACACCTTC. The encoded protein is CASSLRGTYGYTF.

This clone was seen more than once but under ten times. The chain uses TRBV3-1 (or the pseudogene TRBV3-2) and TRBJ2-3, with D possibly TRBD2 on 6 matching bases. The V and J ends lost 4 bases and 5 bases respectively, with 19 bases between them. Germline V gene lookup returns CDR1 LGHDT and CDR2 YNNKEL (reference sequence). The CDR3 length is 16 residues. CDR3 DNA sequence: TGTGCCAGCAGCCTCTTAATCGGGACTCCACGAGATACGCAGTATTTT. This encodes CASSLLIGTPRDTQYF.

V and J are TRBV4-3 and TRBJ2-7, with TRBD2 as a possible D gene (6 bases). V dropped 1 base and J dropped 5 bases, with 15 bases sitting between them. In germline, CDR1 is LGHNA, CDR2 YSLEER. This CDR3 region has 15 residues. CDR3: CASSQVKGRIHEQYF. The CDR3 region has the DNA TGCGCCAGCAGCCAAGTGAAGGGGAGGATACACGAGCAGTACTTC.

J is TRBJ2-1 and V is TRBV7-2; TRBD2 aligns across 10 bases. Germline-derived CDR1 and CDR2 are SGHTA and FQGNSA. The CDR3 spans 15 residues. The V gene end was trimmed by 4 bases and the J gene end by 7 bases; junction bases not matched to a gene: 7. CDR3 region: CASSYTSGALNEQFF. In DNA form, the CDR3 reads TGTGCCAGCAGCTATACTAGCGGGGCGCTAAATGAGCAGTTCTTC.

The V call is TRBV19, the J call TRBJ2-7; D not resolved. This CDR3 spans 14 amino acids. V dropped 1 base and J dropped 2 bases, with 9 bases sitting between them. The germline V gene encodes CDR1 LNHDA and CDR2 SQIVND (reference sequence). The CDR3 coding sequence is TGTGCCAGTAGTATAGGGGTAGGAGCCTACGAGCAGTACTTC. Its protein is CASSIGVGAYEQYF.

This sequence joins TRBV12-3 or TRBV12-4 and TRBJ1-1; D might be TRBD1 (5 bases). CDR3 length: 13 residues. Trimming stripped 7 bases from V and 3 bases from J, with 12 bases between. The CDR3, as DNA: TGTGCCAGCACCTACCGGGGGGACACTGAAGCTTTCTTT. It translates to CASTYRGDTEAFF.